This T cell receptor beta chain emerged from a study of T-cell reconstitution after alpha-beta-depleted transplantation in children (dated by TCRdb to about 2016). As for the study more broadly: T-cell immune reconstitution after TCRalphabeta/CD19-depleted allogeneic hematopoietic cell transplantation in children was quantitatively tracked in the study by means of TCR repertoire profiling.

There are 15 amino acids in the CDR3, from cysteine to phenylalanine inclusive. Only CDR3 DNA remains: 45 bases, in frame from the first base. CDR1 MDHEN and CDR2 SYDVKM are derived from the germline V gene. Cut back by 3 bases and 4 bases, the V and J ends lie 12 bases apart. Libraries were prepared through PCR. The sequencer listed for this sample is Illumina HiSeq 2500. TCR libraries were prepared with molecular barcoding, using unique molecular identifiers to normalize TCRbeta repertoire quantification. Starting from the raw public reads, TCRdb applied fastp trimming at Q25, assembled clones with MiXCR and retained in-frame beta chains. Each CDR3 protein gets just one entry, which takes the most common genes and DNA from the rows behind it. This sample comprises roughly 100,000 distinct CDR3 sequences, about 6% of them detected only once. Together, the top ten hold about 6% of the sample. What the work shows at the level of the full study, not this receptor alone: Over subsequent months, a decline in hyperexpanded clone frequencies was noted, and after one year, T-cell counts and TCRbeta diversity were mostly ascribed to newly produced T cells. About two months after transplant, the apparently early recovery of alphabetaT-cell counts reportedly depended on just several hundred clones that had expanded rapidly and came from non-depleted graft cells. In some patients, high TCRbeta diversity at day 60 was attributed to recipient T cells and intrathymic progenitors that had survived conditioning.

Taken with the paper, the label for time point translates to: day 60 (about 2 months) after transplantation. The label giving this sample's treatment or condition can be read as: allogeneic hematopoietic cell transplantation with graft depleted of TCRalphabeta T cells and CD19 B cells. Transplant recipients were children who received TCRalphabeta/CD19-depleted allogeneic hematopoietic cell grafts. This clonotype was recorded many times. Its antigen has not been determined. Per-nucleotide qualities are absent, and no much larger clonotype sits a single base away. This chain is built from TRBV28 and TRBJ2-2; perhaps TRBD2 is the D gene, with 5 bases matching. The TCR was taken from a female patient aged 2 to 10 who had a stem cell transplant for Fanconi anemia, so the T cells may come from the graft donor. The source was PBMCs, mostly from graft donor cells, collected 60 days after TCRalphabeta/CD19-depleted stem cell transplant. The nucleotide sequence is given as TGTGCCAGCAGTTTCGTCTTCGGGGTCACCGGGGAGCTGTTTTTT. Its protein product is CASSFVFGVTGELFF.